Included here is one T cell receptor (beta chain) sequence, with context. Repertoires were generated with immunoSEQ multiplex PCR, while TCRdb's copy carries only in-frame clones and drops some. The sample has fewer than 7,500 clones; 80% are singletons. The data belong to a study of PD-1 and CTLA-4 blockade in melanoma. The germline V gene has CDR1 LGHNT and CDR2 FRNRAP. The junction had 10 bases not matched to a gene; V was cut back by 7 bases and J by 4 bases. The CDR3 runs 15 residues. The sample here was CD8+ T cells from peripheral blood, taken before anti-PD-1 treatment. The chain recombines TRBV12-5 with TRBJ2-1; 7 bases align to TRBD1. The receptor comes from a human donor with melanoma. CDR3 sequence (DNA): TGTGCTAGTGCTCTGACAGGGTTTTCGTACAATGAGCAGTTCTTC. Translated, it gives CASALTGFSYNEQFF.